These 5 T cell receptor beta chains were all obtained from the same sample, sequenced in a study of spatial heterogeneity in lung cancer. As to time point: sample taken at primary tumor resection. No cell sorting; template was whole RNA from tumor, lung tissue or PBMC. In TCRdb, the 5' RACE reads were re-called with MiXCR into one record per CDR3 protein. The table lists some 64,000 distinct CDR3 sequences, roughly 8% of them singletons. This sample comprised PBMCs, obtained at surgery. These receptors were taken from a female donor with early-stage non-small cell lung cancer.

This chain links TRBV20-1 with TRBJ1-1, with 7 positions matching TRBD1. V dropped 5 bases and J dropped 1; count of bases not matched to a gene: 10. CDR1 and CDR2 (germline): DFQATT, SNEGSKA (reference sequence). There are 15 residues in the CDR3. CDR3 coding DNA: TGCAGTGCTCGACAGGGAGGGGCCCAGAACACTGAAGCTTTCTTT. Amino acids: CSARQGGAQNTEAFF.

In this sample, this clonotype turned up a few times. This rearrangement joins TRBV10-3 to TRBJ1-6, with 7 bases that match TRBD1. The CDR3 sequence is 14 residues long. V lost 9 bases to trimming and J lost 7 bases; unmatched junction nucleotides: 9. Germline lookup yields CDR1 ENHRY and CDR2 SYGVKD. The CDR3 reads CAISTTGLNSPLHF. Written as DNA, the CDR3 is TGTGCCATTTCGACGACAGGGTTAAATTCACCCCTCCACTTT.

The V and J genes are TRBV2 and TRBJ2-4, with D uncertain. The CDR3 runs to 12 residues. V lost 6 bases, J lost 8 bases, and 11 bases lay in between. The germline V gene encodes CDR1 SNHLY and CDR2 FYNNEI. CDR3 coding DNA: TGTGCCAGCAGGACGCTAGATTACATTCAGTACTTC. It codes for CASRTLDYIQYF.

V usage is TRBV7-2 and J usage is TRBJ2-3; 10 bases are a match to TRBD2. V lost 5 bases, J lost 5 bases, and 7 bases stayed unmatched. Germline CDR1 SGHTA, CDR2 FQGNSA. The CDR3 extends over 15 amino acids. The CDR3 spells CASSRTSGGLDTQYF. The DNA for the CDR3 is TGTGCCAGCAGCAGGACTAGCGGAGGGCTAGATACGCAGTATTTT.

Only a few counts were recorded for this clonotype. The rearrangement links TRBV20-1 to TRBJ2-3; 8 nucleotides line up with TRBD2. Germline assignment: CDR1 DFQATT and CDR2 SNEGSKA (reference sequence). Trimming at V came to 7 bases and at J to 0 bases, leaving 9 bases not matched to a gene. The CDR3 consists of 15 residues. The DNA of the CDR3 is TGCAGTGTTAGCGGGGCCCCCCGGAGCACAGATACGCAGTATTTT. Protein: CSVSGAPRSTDTQYF.